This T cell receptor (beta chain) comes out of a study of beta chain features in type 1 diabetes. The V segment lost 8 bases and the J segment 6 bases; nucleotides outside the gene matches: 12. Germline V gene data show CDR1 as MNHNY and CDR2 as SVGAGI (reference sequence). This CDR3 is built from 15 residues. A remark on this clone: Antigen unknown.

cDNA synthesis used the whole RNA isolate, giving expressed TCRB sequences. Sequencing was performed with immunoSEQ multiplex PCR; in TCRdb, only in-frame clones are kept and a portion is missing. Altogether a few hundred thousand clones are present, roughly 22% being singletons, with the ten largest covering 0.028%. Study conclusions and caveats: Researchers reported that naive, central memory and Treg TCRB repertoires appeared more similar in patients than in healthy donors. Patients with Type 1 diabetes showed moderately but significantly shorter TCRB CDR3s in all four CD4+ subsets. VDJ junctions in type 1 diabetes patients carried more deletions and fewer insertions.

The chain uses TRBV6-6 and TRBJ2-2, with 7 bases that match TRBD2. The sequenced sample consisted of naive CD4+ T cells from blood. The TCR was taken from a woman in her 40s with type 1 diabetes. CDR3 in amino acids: CASVSAGGGAGELFF. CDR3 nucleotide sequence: TGTGCCAGCGTATCGGCAGGTGGGGGGGCCGGGGAGCTGTTTTTT.